This is a list of T cell receptor beta chains from one sample in a study of cytomegalovirus exposure and HLA in healthy donors. Sequenced by immunoSEQ multiplex PCR; TCRdb stores in-frame clones only, minus some. The sample has over 55,000 clones. The material sequenced was PBMCs. The receptors were gathered from a boy younger than 18 in good health and CMV-seronegative. Both conserved end residues are part of each CDR3. D genes are given only for firm matches.

j_call | d_call | v_call | cdr3_nt | cdr3_aa
TRBJ1-5 | . | TRBV7-2 | TGTGCCAGCAGCTCCATCCGGGGGATGAGTCAGCCCCAGCATTTT | CASSSIRGMSQPQHF
TRBJ2-5 | . | TRBV6-5 | TGTGCCAGCAGGGATGGAGGCAGGCAAGAGACCCAGTACTTC | CASRDGGRQETQYF
TRBJ1-3 | . | TRBV5-1 | TGCGCCAGCAGCTTGTTCGGAGACTCTGGAAACACCATATATTTT | CASSLFGDSGNTIYF
TRBJ1-1 | . | TRBV5-8 | TGTGCCAGCAGCTTATCTTCAGGGCAGAACACTGAAGCTTTCTTT | CASSLSSGQNTEAFF
TRBJ1-1 | . | TRBV19 | TGTGCCAGTATAAGGAGAGAGGTCTCTGAAGCTTTCTTT | CASIRREVSEAFF
TRBJ2-1 | . | TRBV6-6 | TGTGCCAGCAGCTCACAGGGCGATGAGCAGTTCTTC | CASSSQGDEQFF
TRBJ2-3 | TRBD2 | TRBV4-2 | TGTGCCAGCAGCCCCGGGACTAGCGGCACAGATACGCAGTATTTT | CASSPGTSGTDTQYF
TRBJ1-2 | . | TRBV29-1 | TGCAGCGTTGAAGGATACGGTTTTGCAGGCTACACCTTC | CSVEGYGFAGYTF
TRBJ2-5 | . | TRBV6-5 | TGTGCCAGCAAATCGAGCGAGACCCAGTACTTC | CASKSSETQYF
TRBJ2-2 | TRBD2 | TRBV5-4 | TGTGCCAGCAGCTTGGAACTAGCGGGAGGTGGCGGGGAGCTGTTTTTT | CASSLELAGGGGELFF
TRBJ2-4 | . | TRBV19 | TGTGCCAGTAGTCCCTACAGGGATTTGGACATTCAGTACTTC | CASSPYRDLDIQYF
TRBJ2-5 | TRBD1 | TRBV6-5 | TGTGCCAGCAGTTACTCAAGACAGGGCCAAGAGACCCAGTACTTC | CASSYSRQGQETQYF
TRBJ2-3 | TRBD2 | TRBV4-2 | TGTGCCAGCAGCCAAGCAAAACTAGCGGGATCAGATACGCAGTATTTT | CASSQAKLAGSDTQYF
TRBJ2-4 | . | TRBV5-1 | TGCGCCAGCAGCTTGGGCCAGGGCTCGAACATTCAGTACTTC | CASSLGQGSNIQYF
TRBJ2-3 | TRBD2 | TRBV5-1 | TGCGCCAGCAGCTTAAGACTAGCGGGGGCGATAAGCACAGATACGCAGTATTTT | CASSLRLAGAISTDTQYF
TRBJ2-1 | TRBD2 | TRBV4-1 | TGCGCCAGCAGCCGCCCGACGGGAGGGCCCGACAATGAGCAGTTCTTC | CASSRPTGGPDNEQFF
TRBJ2-2 | TRBD1 | TRBV6-5 | TGTGCCAGCACCCCCAGGGGGCAGGGCGGGGAGCTGTTTTTT | CASTPRGQGGELFF
TRBJ1-1 | . | TRBV7-2 | TGTGCCAGCAGCAGAGACAGCCAGGGCACTGAAGCTTTCTTT | CASSRDSQGTEAFF
TRBJ1-3 | . | TRBV6-1 | TGTGCCGTCTCAAAGCCGTCTGGAAACACCATATATTTT | CAVSKPSGNTIYF
TRBJ2-1 | . | TRBV30 | TGTGCCTGGCGACTTTCCAATGAGCAGTTCTTC | CAWRLSNEQFF
TRBJ1-5 | TRBD1 | TRBV6-5 | TGTGCCAGCAGTTACTCGACAGGGGCTGATCAGCCCCAGCATTTT | CASSYSTGADQPQHF
TRBJ2-7 | . | TRBV5-6 | TGTGCCAGCAGCTTGGGCGCCTACGAGCAGTACTTC | CASSLGAYEQYF
TRBJ1-2 | TRBD1 | TRBV4-3 | TGCGCCAGCAGCCAAGATGCGTCTCAGGGGGTGTTCTATGGCTACACCTTC | CASSQDASQGVFYGYTF
TRBJ2-7 | . | TRBV7-3 | TGTGCCAGCAGCGCCAAACAGGGTGTGCAGTACTTC | CASSAKQGVQYF
TRBJ2-1 | . | TRBV28 | TGTGCCAGCAGTTCCCCTCTAGCTACCGGGGGTGAGCAGTTCTTC | CASSSPLATGGEQFF
TRBJ1-5 | TRBD1 | TRBV19 | TGTGCCAGTAGTATCCCGACAGGGATAATTCAGCCCCAGCATTTT | CASSIPTGIIQPQHF
TRBJ2-1 | TRBD2 | TRBV30 | TGTGCCTGGAGTGACGGTTTGCGGGGAGGGTACAATGAGCAGTTCTTC | CAWSDGLRGGYNEQFF
TRBJ2-1 | . | TRBV7-9 | TGTGCCAGCAGCTTAGAAGGGGGTTACAATGAGCAGTTCTTC | CASSLEGGYNEQFF
TRBJ2-1 | TRBD2 | TRBV6-1 | TGTGCCAGCAGTCAAACTAGCGGCAGGTTGAATGAGCAGTTCTTC | CASSQTSGRLNEQFF
TRBJ1-2 | TRBD1 | TRBV5-6 | TGTGCCAGCACCTTCCCCGGGACAGGGGGCGATGGCTACACCTTC | CASTFPGTGGDGYTF
TRBJ2-5 | TRBD1 | TRBV30 | TGTGCCTGGAGTGTGGCAGGGGGAGAGACCCAGTACTTC | CAWSVAGGETQYF
TRBJ2-1 | TRBD2 | TRBV20-1 | TGCAGTGGGCTAGCGGGAAGTGAGCAGTTCTTC | CSGLAGSEQFF
TRBJ2-6 | . | TRBV30 | TGTGCCTGGATGCCCGGTTTTGCCCACTCTGGGGCCAACGTCCTGACTTTC | CAWMPGFAHSGANVLTF
TRBJ2-2 | TRBD1 | TRBV28 | TGTGCCAGCAGTCCCTGGACAGGGAACGGGGAGCTGTTTTTT | CASSPWTGNGELFF
TRBJ2-7 | . | TRBV10-3 | TGTGCCATCAAGGGGGATTCCCACGAGCAGTACTTC | CAIKGDSHEQYF
TRBJ2-5 | . | TRBV29-1 | TGCAGCGTTGACCGAACCCGACAGGTCAGGGAGACCCAGTACTTC | CSVDRTRQVRETQYF
TRBJ1-1 | . | TRBV2 | TGTGCCAGCAGCCCGGCGGGGAACACTGAAGCTTTCTTT | CASSPAGNTEAFF
TRBJ2-3 | . | TRBV27 | TGTGCCAGCAGTTTATCGAGATCACCCACAGATACGCAGTATTTT | CASSLSRSPTDTQYF
TRBJ2-2 | . | TRBV27 | TGTGCCAGCAGTTTACAGGGCACCGGGGAGCTGTTTTTT | CASSLQGTGELFF
TRBJ1-5 | . | TRBV5-1 | TGCGCCAGCAGCTTGGGGACACCAAATCAGCCCCAGCATTTT | CASSLGTPNQPQHF
TRBJ2-5 | TRBD2 | TRBV6-5 | TGTGCCAGCAGAGAAAGGACTAGCTGGGAGACCCAGTACTTC | CASRERTSWETQYF
TRBJ2-1 | . | TRBV18 | TGTGCCAGCTCACCAGGAGCTGGAGATGACAATGAGCAGTTCTTC | CASSPGAGDDNEQFF
TRBJ2-5 | TRBD2 | TRBV5-5 | TGTGCCAGCAGCTCCTTAGCGGGGACACAAGAGACCCAGTACTTC | CASSSLAGTQETQYF
TRBJ2-7 | . | TRBV4-1 | TGCGCCAGCAGCCAAGTGCGACAGTTGAAGGTCTACGAGCAGTACTTC | CASSQVRQLKVYEQYF
TRBJ2-1 | . | TRBV14 | TGTGCCAGCAGCCAGCCGAAGGGGCGACACAATGAGCAGTTCTTC | CASSQPKGRHNEQFF
TRBJ1-1 | . | TRBV7-9 | TGTGCCAGCAGCTTAGCCGGGACACCGAACACTGAAGCTTTCTTT | CASSLAGTPNTEAFF
TRBJ1-1 | . | TRBV6-5 | TGTGCCAGCAGCCTAGGGGGTTTAGCTTTCTTT | CASSLGGLAFF
TRBJ1-5 | . | TRBV15 | TGTGCCACCAGCAGAGATCAAAATAGCAATCAGCCCCAGCATTTT | CATSRDQNSNQPQHF